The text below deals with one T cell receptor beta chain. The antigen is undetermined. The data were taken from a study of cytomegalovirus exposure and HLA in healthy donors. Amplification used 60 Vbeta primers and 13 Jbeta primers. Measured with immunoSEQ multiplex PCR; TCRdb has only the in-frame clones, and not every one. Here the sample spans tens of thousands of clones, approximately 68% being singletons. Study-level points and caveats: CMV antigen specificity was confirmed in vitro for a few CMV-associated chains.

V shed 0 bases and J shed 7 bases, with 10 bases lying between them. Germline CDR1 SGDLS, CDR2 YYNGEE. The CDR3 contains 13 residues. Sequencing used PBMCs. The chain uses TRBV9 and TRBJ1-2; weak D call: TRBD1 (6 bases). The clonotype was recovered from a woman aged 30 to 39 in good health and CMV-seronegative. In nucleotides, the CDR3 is TGTGCCAGCAGCGTAGTACAGGGATTTGGCTACACCTTC. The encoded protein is CASSVVQGFGYTF.